This TCR beta chain was retrieved from a study of response to subunit inactivated influenza vaccine. The V and J ends lost 5 bases and 14 bases respectively, with 16 bases between them. Germline lookup yields CDR1 SGHDT and CDR2 YYEEEE. The CDR3 loop spans 11 amino acids. TCRdb reanalysed the RT-PCR reads using MiXCR and keeps one entry per CDR3 protein. The sample records some 640,000 distinct CDR3 sequences, over 11% being singletons. The material was PBMCs from blood, obtained less than 15 days before vaccination. The chain employs TRBV5-6 and TRBJ1-2, with D possibly matching TRBD1 (5 bases). The receptor comes from a man in his fifties or sixties who received an inactivated influenza vaccine. This CDR3 is CASRTTGVQTF. The DNA of the CDR3 is TGTGCCAGCAGAACGACGGGGGTTCAGACCTTC.